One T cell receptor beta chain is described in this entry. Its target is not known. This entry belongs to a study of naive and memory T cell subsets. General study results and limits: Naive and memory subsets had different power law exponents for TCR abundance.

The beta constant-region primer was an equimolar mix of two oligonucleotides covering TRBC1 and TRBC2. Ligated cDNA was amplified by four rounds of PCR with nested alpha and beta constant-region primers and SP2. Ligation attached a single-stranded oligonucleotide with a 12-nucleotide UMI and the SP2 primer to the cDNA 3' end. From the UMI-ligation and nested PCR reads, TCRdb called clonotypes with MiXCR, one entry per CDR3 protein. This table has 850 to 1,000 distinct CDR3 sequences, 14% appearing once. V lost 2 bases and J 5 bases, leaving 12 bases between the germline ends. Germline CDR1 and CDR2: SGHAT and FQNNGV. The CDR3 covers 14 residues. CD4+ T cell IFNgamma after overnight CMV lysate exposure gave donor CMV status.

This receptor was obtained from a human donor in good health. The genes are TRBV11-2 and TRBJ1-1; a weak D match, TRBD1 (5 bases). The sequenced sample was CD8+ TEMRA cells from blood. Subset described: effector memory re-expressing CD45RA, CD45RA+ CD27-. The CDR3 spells CASSLNWGNTEAFF. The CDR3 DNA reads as TGTGCCAGCAGCTTAAATTGGGGGAATACTGAAGCTTTCTTT.